The next 18 T cell receptor beta chains were all read from a single sample in a study of blood T cell repertoires in COVID-19. TCRdb keeps only in-frame clones here, not all; method: immunoSEQ multiplex PCR. The sample gives approximately 200,000 clones, around 84% of which show up once; more than 9% is in the top ten. The sample was peripheral blood. The receptors derive from a woman older than 75 with COVID-19, enrolled during active disease.

J is TRBJ2-3 and V is TRBV6-2 or TRBV6-3, with 12 bases that match TRBD1. Germline lookup yields CDR1 MNHEY and CDR2 SVGEGT. The CDR3 runs 18 residues. J was trimmed by 1 base and V by 0 bases; bases with no gene match: 5. The CDR3 protein is CASSYSGTGGIGTDTQYF. CDR3 nucleotides: TGTGCCAGCAGTTACTCGGGGACAGGGGGCATCGGCACAGATACGCAGTATTTT.

The chain couples TRBV27 to TRBJ2-1; 10 positions agree with TRBD2. CDR3 size: 15 residues. The germline V gene encodes CDR1 MNHEY and CDR2 SMNVEV (reference sequence). V was clipped by 5 bases and J by 9 bases; unmatched bases: 10. In nucleotides, the CDR3 is TGTGCCAGCAGTCCCGCCAGCGGGGGGGCTGTTGAGCAGTTCTTC. Translated, it gives CASSPASGGAVEQFF.

The chain combines TRBV6-5 with TRBJ2-7, with 12 nucleotides matching TRBD2. V lost 5 bases, J lost 3 bases, and 5 bases stayed unmatched. The CDR3 contains 15 residues. Germline values: CDR1 MNHEY, CDR2 SVGAGI. CDR3 region: CASSLLAGGIYEQYF. CDR3 sequence (DNA): TGTGCCAGCAGTCTCCTAGCGGGGGGGATCTACGAGCAGTACTTC.

V usage is TRBV28 and J usage is TRBJ1-6; a weak D match, TRBD1 (6 bases). Trimming cost V 9 bases and J 8 bases, with 23 bases left between them. From germline, CDR1 is MDHEN and CDR2 SYDVKM. The CDR3 extends over 16 amino acids. The CDR3: CASSSPGGRGDSPLHF. The CDR3 DNA reads as TGTGCCAGTAGCTCCCCGGGGGGCCGGGGAGATTCACCCCTCCACTTT.

This chain joins TRBV5-4 and TRBJ2-3, with 10 bases that match TRBD2. V trimming: 2 bases; J trimming: 4 bases; junction bases outside the gene matches: 13. The CDR3 runs 18 residues. The germline gives CDR1 SGHNT, CDR2 YYREEE (reference sequence). As DNA, the CDR3 is TGTGCCAGCAGCTTATGGCTAGCGGGGGTGCTGGGCGCAGATACGCAGTATTTT. Protein product: CASSLWLAGVLGADTQYF.

This clone appeared a few times. This sequence joins TRBV28 and TRBJ2-3; TRBD1 is a possible D gene (6 bases). V was trimmed by 5 bases and J by 2 bases, leaving 11 bases between them. The CDR3 contains 14 residues. Germline V gives CDR1 MDHEN, CDR2 SYDVKM. CDR3 sequence (DNA): TGTGCCAGCAGTCCCAGGGGCTTCACAGATACGCAGTATTTT. Translated: CASSPRGFTDTQYF.

The chain is built from TRBV19 and TRBJ1-6, with unresolved D. CDR3 length: 16 residues. Trimming removed 6 bases at V and 1 base at J, with 13 bases between. Germline-derived CDR1 and CDR2 are LNHDA and SQIVND (reference sequence). The CDR3 nucleotides are TGTGCCAGTAGAGACACTGCTATATCCTATAATTCACCCCTCCACTTT. The encoded protein is CASRDTAISYNSPLHF.

The gene calls are TRBV6-5 and TRBJ1-1; TRBD1 is a possible D gene (6 bases). Per the germline V gene, CDR1 is MNHEY and CDR2 is SVGAGI. The CDR3 consists of 14 residues. V was trimmed by 6 bases and J by 1 base, leaving 12 bases between them. DNA for the CDR3: TGTGCCAGCAGACAGGGCAGTACGAACACTGAAGCTTTCTTT. This translates into CASRQGSTNTEAFF.

This rearrangement joins TRBV2 to TRBJ2-6; TRBD2 matches at 8 bases. CDR1 is SNHLY and CDR2 is FYNNEI in the germline V gene. V shed 2 bases and J 0 bases; nucleotides not matched to a gene: 3. The CDR3 is 17 residues long. The CDR3 reads CASSEMGTSSGANVLTF. Here the CDR3 DNA reads TGTGCCAGCAGTGAAATGGGGACTAGCTCTGGGGCCAACGTCCTGACTTTC.

The chain joins TRBV19 to TRBJ2-3, with 11 positions matching TRBD2. The V and J ends lost 4 bases and 3 bases, in that order; junction bases with no gene match: 9. Per the germline V gene, CDR1 is LNHDA and CDR2 is SQIVND (reference sequence). The CDR3 runs 17 residues. For the CDR3, the DNA is TGTGCCAGTAGTAAGACTAGCGGGGCCCTGGGGACAGATACGCAGTATTTT. Amino acid sequence: CASSKTSGALGTDTQYF.

The gene calls are TRBV30 and TRBJ1-2, with D hard to call. CDR1 is GTSNPN, CDR2 SVGIG, per germline (reference sequence). This CDR3 spans 15 amino acids. V dropped 2 bases and J dropped 4 bases, with 17 bases sitting between them. CDR3 DNA: TGTGCCTGGAGTCCTGCCGGGAGAGATAGCTATGGCTACACCTTC. Its translation: CAWSPAGRDSYGYTF.

This clone was counted between two and nine times. The rearrangement uses TRBV6-2 or TRBV6-3 and TRBJ1-5; D uncertain. With 2 bases removed from V and 2 bases from J, the gap between germline ends came to 10 bases. The CDR3 sequence is 15 residues long. CDR1 and CDR2 from the germline V gene are MNHEY and SVGEGT. The CDR3 nucleotides are TGTGCCAGCAGTTACAGCAGGTGGGGCAATCAGCCCCAGCATTTT. This translates into CASSYSRWGNQPQHF.

This chain connects TRBV5-1 to TRBJ1-2, with a weak D call TRBD1 (5 bases). V was trimmed by 4 bases and J by 0 bases, leaving 10 bases between them. CDR3 size: 14 residues. CDR1 is SGHRS and CDR2 is YFSETQ in the germline V gene. The CDR3 sequence is CASSPGTANYGYTF. CDR3 in DNA: TGCGCCAGCAGCCCGGGGACTGCTAACTATGGCTACACCTTC. The full variable domain, in which reference TRBV5-1 and TRBJ1-2 provide the parts outside the CDR3, is KAGVTQTPRYLIKTRGQQVTLSCSPISGHRSVSWYQQTPGQGLQFLFEYFSETQRNKGNFPGRFSGRQFSNSRSEMNVSTLELGDSALYLCASSPGTANYGYTFGSGTRLTVV.

The chain is built from TRBV12-3 or TRBV12-4 and TRBJ2-5; TRBD1 agrees at 8 bases. This CDR3 is built from 13 residues. V trimming: 5 bases; J trimming: 5 bases; junction bases outside the gene matches: 4. This CDR3 is CASSMTGDETQYF. The CDR3 nucleotides are TGTGCCAGCAGTATGACAGGGGACGAGACCCAGTACTTC.

The rearrangement uses TRBV19 and TRBJ1-3, with D perhaps matching TRBD1 (6 bases). Germline V gives CDR1 LNHDA, CDR2 SQIVND (reference sequence). Trimming stripped 4 bases from V and 0 bases from J, with 16 bases between. The CDR3 loop spans 17 amino acids. The CDR3 nucleotides read TGTGCCAGTAGTAACCCTCCCGGACAGCTCTCTGGAAACACCATATATTTT. It specifies CASSNPPGQLSGNTIYF. The variable domain in full, with the rest retrieved from reference TRBV19 and TRBJ1-3, is DGGITQSPKYLFRKEGQNVTLSCEQNLNHDAMYWYRQDPGQGLRLIYYSQIVNDFQKGDIAEGYSVSREKKESFPLTVTSAQKNPTAFYLCASSNPPGQLSGNTIYFGEGSWLTVV.

This clone was seen a few times. V gene TRBV23-1 combines with J gene TRBJ1-4, with D perhaps TRBD1 (5 bases). TRBV23-1 is classed as an ORF, of uncertain function. The CDR3 sequence is 13 residues long. Trimming removed 6 bases from V and 6 bases from J, with 11 bases in between. CDR3 nucleotides: TGCGCCAGCAGCAGACAGCCGGATGAAAAACTGTTTTTT. It translates to CASSRQPDEKLFF.

This sequence joins TRBV3-1 (or the pseudogene TRBV3-2) and TRBJ2-1; unclear D gene. The CDR3 runs 12 residues. Trimming removed 1 base at V and 6 bases at J, with 4 bases between. Germline values: CDR1 LGHDT, CDR2 YNNKEL (reference sequence). The CDR3 DNA sequence: TGTGCCAGCAGCCAAGTCTTCAATGAGCAGTTCTTC. This translates into CASSQVFNEQFF.

The gene calls are TRBV5-6 and TRBJ2-2, with a tentative D call TRBD2 (5 bases). The CDR3 contains 15 residues. Per the germline V gene, CDR1 is SGHDT and CDR2 is YYEEEE. Trimming took off 1 base at V and 1 base at J, with 8 bases between the two ends. CDR3 protein: CASSLLGENTGELFF. CDR3 sequence (DNA): TGTGCCAGCAGCTTGCTCGGGGAGAACACCGGGGAGCTGTTTTTT.